This T cell receptor (beta chain) originates from a study of cytomegalovirus exposure and HLA in healthy donors. The study's findings and limits: Altogether, 164 TCR beta chains were recorded as cytomegalovirus-associated.

This clone was recorded a few times. What it recognizes is unknown. This table comes from immunoSEQ multiplex PCR, and its TCRdb copy is limited to in-frame clones, with some not included. The repertoire has around 250,000 clones, roughly 89% of them found once; the top ten carry 0.37%. Losses at the gene ends were 5 bases for V and 1 base for J; bases not matched to a gene: 7. Germline loops: CDR1 SEHNR, CDR2 FQNEAQ (reference sequence). This CDR3 contains 16 residues. The genes are TRBV7-9 and TRBJ2-7, with 11 nucleotides matching TRBD2. Sequencing input: PBMCs. This sequence originates from a woman between 18 and 30 years old in good health and CMV-seronegative. The CDR3 coding sequence is TGTGCCAGCAGCCCTTCTAGCGGGGGGCTGTCCTACGAGCAGTACTTC. Its protein is CASSPSSGGLSYEQYF. Using reference TRBV7-9 and TRBJ2-7 for the parts outside the CDR3, the full variable domain is DTGVSQNPRHKITKRGQNVTFRCDPISEHNRLYWYRQTLGQGPEFLTYFQNEAQLEKSRLLSDRFSAERPKGSFSTLEIQRTEQGDSAMYLCASSPSSGGLSYEQYFGPGTRLTVT.